A selection of T cell receptor beta chains follows, all from one sample in a study of blood T cell repertoires in COVID-19. Data came from immunoSEQ multiplex PCR; TCRdb stores just in-frame clones and leaves some out. The sample lists fewer than 250,000 clones, about 82% occurring once. Sequenced material: PBMCs or T cells enriched from blood (not recorded which). These receptors were obtained from a woman aged 50 to 65 who had recovered from COVID-19. The CDR3 runs from the conserved cysteine through the conserved F or W. D genes are given only for firm matches.

cdr3_aa: CASSPQGVRNEQYF
d_call: TRBD1
j_call: TRBJ2-7
v_call: TRBV7-2

cdr3_aa: CASSERLAQSGELFF
d_call: TRBD2
j_call: TRBJ2-2
v_call: TRBV9

cdr3_aa: CASSQGYVAGDRNQPQHF
d_call: NA
j_call: TRBJ1-5
v_call: TRBV4-1

cdr3_aa: CASSYSSGGSYNEQFF
d_call: TRBD2
j_call: TRBJ2-1
v_call: TRBV7-2

cdr3_aa: CSASLPDNRGQFF
d_call: NA
j_call: TRBJ2-1
v_call: TRBV20-1

cdr3_aa: CSERTANTEAFF
d_call: NA
j_call: TRBJ1-1
v_call: TRBV29-1

cdr3_aa: CASSSAAGGRETQYF
d_call: TRBD2
j_call: TRBJ2-5
v_call: TRBV5-4

cdr3_aa: CASSAANYGYTF
d_call: NA
j_call: TRBJ1-2
v_call: TRBV28

cdr3_aa: CASTLGARSNQPQHF
d_call: NA
j_call: TRBJ1-5
v_call: TRBV2

cdr3_aa: CASSLRDQETQYF
d_call: NA
j_call: TRBJ2-5
v_call: TRBV5-1

cdr3_aa: CASSQGGVGAMDYGYTF
d_call: NA
j_call: TRBJ1-2
v_call: TRBV3-1/TRBV3-2

cdr3_aa: CASSLGRGTDTQYF
d_call: NA
j_call: TRBJ2-3
v_call: TRBV7-2

cdr3_aa: CAIRRDSSGNTIYF
d_call: TRBD1
j_call: TRBJ1-3
v_call: TRBV10-3

cdr3_aa: CASSQVEGNRPQHF
d_call: NA
j_call: TRBJ1-5
v_call: TRBV4-2

cdr3_aa: CASSEIIVWDRGDQPQHF
d_call: TRBD1
j_call: TRBJ1-5
v_call: TRBV6-1

cdr3_aa: CASSTPDRDRAPYEQYF
d_call: NA
j_call: TRBJ2-7
v_call: TRBV21-1

cdr3_aa: CASSFVGGSDEQYF
d_call: NA
j_call: TRBJ2-7
v_call: TRBV28

cdr3_aa: CASSSPAGDYGYTF
d_call: NA
j_call: TRBJ1-2
v_call: TRBV6-6

cdr3_aa: CASKITGQVNTEAFF
d_call: NA
j_call: TRBJ1-1
v_call: TRBV28

cdr3_aa: CASGLGIGSGKVLQTQYF
d_call: NA
j_call: TRBJ2-5
v_call: TRBV12-5

cdr3_aa: CASSPPPGDNTEAFF
d_call: NA
j_call: TRBJ1-1
v_call: TRBV18

cdr3_aa: CASRGTGGSIYYNEQFF
d_call: TRBD1
j_call: TRBJ2-1
v_call: TRBV5-1

cdr3_aa: CASNWALGDEQFF
d_call: NA
j_call: TRBJ2-1
v_call: TRBV28

cdr3_aa: CASSINRGPSSSTDTQYF
d_call: TRBD1
j_call: TRBJ2-3
v_call: TRBV27

cdr3_aa: CASSHGLAGYEQFF
d_call: TRBD2
j_call: TRBJ2-1
v_call: TRBV6-5

cdr3_aa: CASSWPRDREKRANEKLFF
d_call: TRBD1
j_call: TRBJ1-4
v_call: TRBV5-5

cdr3_aa: CASSSTGVATNEKLFF
d_call: NA
j_call: TRBJ1-4
v_call: TRBV18

cdr3_aa: CASSKAGLARYNEQFF
d_call: TRBD2
j_call: TRBJ2-1
v_call: TRBV14

cdr3_aa: CASSFSGSSTWGDEQFF
d_call: TRBD2
j_call: TRBJ2-1
v_call: TRBV5-1

cdr3_aa: CASSQVLAGDAEQFF
d_call: TRBD2
j_call: TRBJ2-1
v_call: TRBV4-3

cdr3_aa: CASSLATSGGGTDTQYF
d_call: TRBD2
j_call: TRBJ2-3
v_call: TRBV11-2

cdr3_aa: CATSEGQAPRLQPEAFF
d_call: TRBD1
j_call: TRBJ1-1
v_call: TRBV24-1

cdr3_aa: CATSDAGTGTYGYTF
d_call: TRBD1
j_call: TRBJ1-2
v_call: TRBV24-1

cdr3_aa: CASSQVAGGIAGANVLTF
d_call: TRBD1
j_call: TRBJ2-6
v_call: TRBV4-1